What follows are 24 T cell receptor beta chains derived from one specimen sequenced in a study of CD8+ T cells in alopecia areata. Following extraction, RNA underwent reverse transcription to cDNA, which served as the sequencing template. Some clones are missing from TCRdb's copy, which holds only in-frame ones; the method was immunoSEQ multiplex PCR. The sample holds 200,000 to 250,000 clones, less than 75% seen once. Treatment denoted: oral pan-JAK inhibitor, 5-10 mg twice daily. The sequencing here drew on CD4+ T cells sorted from blood, taken at week 4, from a patient treated with tofacitinib. The receptor source for this set is a human donor with alopecia areata.

This sequence joins TRBV7-2 and TRBJ2-7, with 7 positions matching TRBD1. After removal of 8 bases from V and 0 bases from J, the junction contained 7 bases not matched to a gene. CDR3 length: 14 amino acids. The germline V gene has CDR1 SGHTA and CDR2 FQGNSA. CDR3 in amino acids: CASFTGESSYEQYF. As DNA, the CDR3 is TGTGCCAGCTTCACAGGGGAGAGCTCCTACGAGCAGTACTTC.

The chain employs TRBV15 and TRBJ1-2; D not certain. The CDR3 has 13 residues. Germline V gene data show CDR1 as LNHNV and CDR2 as YYDKDF (reference sequence). V was trimmed by 2 bases and J by 3 bases, leaving 7 bases between them. This CDR3 reads CATSRREDYGYTF. In DNA, the CDR3 is TGTGCCACCAGCAGAAGGGAGGACTATGGCTACACCTTC.

The sample holds one count of this clone. The chain recombines TRBV15 with TRBJ2-3; 7 bases map to TRBD2. Germline-derived CDR1 and CDR2 are LNHNV and YYDKDF (reference sequence). The V gene end was trimmed by 6 bases and the J gene end by 0 bases; junction bases not matched to a gene: 6. The CDR3 is made up of 15 amino acids. CDR3 protein: CATRRQRGSTDTQYF. CDR3 sequence (DNA): TGTGCCACCAGGCGCCAGCGGGGAAGCACAGATACGCAGTATTTT.

CDR3 loop: CASSPPGSYEQYF. The CDR3 DNA reads TGTGCCAGCAGCCCTCCTGGGTCCTACGAGCAGTACTTC. This chain connects TRBV9 to TRBJ2-7; D gene unclear. V was cut by 4 bases and J by 1 base, with 9 bases left in between. This CDR3 is 13 amino acids long. Per the germline V gene, CDR1 is SGDLS and CDR2 is YYNGEE.

The chain links TRBV7-3 to TRBJ2-3; TRBD2 matches 13 bases. The CDR3 extends over 15 amino acids. The V segment lost 4 bases and the J segment 4 bases; nucleotides outside the gene matches: 2. In germline, CDR1 is SGHTA, CDR2 FQGTGA. The CDR3 DNA reads TGTGCCAGCAGCTGGGGACTAGCGGGGTCAGATACGCAGTATTTT. Amino acids: CASSWGLAGSDTQYF.

The sample holds a few counts of this clone. V and J are TRBV29-1 and TRBJ2-2, with D possibly matching TRBD2 (5 bases). The CDR3 totals 13 residues. V was cut by 4 bases and J by 8 bases, with 14 bases left in between. Germline values: CDR1 SQVTM, CDR2 ANQGSEA. CDR3: CSVGQKRGGELFF. The CDR3 bases are TGCAGCGTTGGGCAGAAGCGCGGGGGGGAGCTGTTTTTT.

This sequence joins TRBV29-1 and TRBJ1-4, with TRBD1 matching 7 bases. Germline-derived CDR1 and CDR2 are SQVTM and ANQGSEA. The CDR3 spans 12 residues. The V segment lost 4 bases and the J segment 8 bases; nucleotides outside the gene matches: 4. CDR3 protein: CSVAVTGEKLFF. The DNA of the CDR3 is TGCAGCGTTGCTGTGACAGGGGAAAAACTGTTTTTT.

The chain links TRBV9 to TRBJ2-7; D is perhaps TRBD1 (6 bases). Germline V gene lookup returns CDR1 SGDLS and CDR2 YYNGEE. V dropped 0 bases and J dropped 5 bases, with 9 bases sitting between them. The CDR3 is made up of 13 amino acids. This CDR3 reads CASSVGPGDEQYF. For the CDR3, the DNA is TGTGCCAGCAGCGTAGGTCCAGGGGACGAGCAGTACTTC.

In regard to this clone: A read error may account for a junction end that differs from germline. The rearrangement uses TRBV7-2 and TRBJ1-1; D not certain. The germline CDR1 and CDR2 sequences are SGHTA and FQGNSA. The CDR3 loop spans 14 amino acids. CDR3 protein: CASTLLGMATEAFF. The CDR3 DNA is TGTGCCAGCACCTTATTGGGTATGGCGACTGAAGCTTTCTTT. Complete variable domain (other parts from reference TRBV7-2 and TRBJ1-1): GAGVSQSPSNKVTEKGKDVELRCDPISGHTALYWYRQSLGQGLEFLIYFQGNSAPDKSGLPSDRFSAERTGGSVSTLTIQRTQQEDSAVYLCASTLLGMATEAFFGQGTRLTVV.

This clone was counted between two and nine times. The rearrangement joins TRBV2 to TRBJ2-4; the D is unclear. Germline V gene lookup returns CDR1 SNHLY and CDR2 FYNNEI. Trimming pared 8 bases from V and 1 base from J, leaving 3 bases between. This CDR3 is built from 11 residues. The chain's CDR3 is CASEAKNIQYF. The CDR3 nucleotides read TGTGCCAGCGAGGCCAAAAACATTCAGTACTTC. The complete variable domain, with remaining parts taken from reference TRBV2 and TRBJ2-4, reads EPEVTQTPSHQVTQMGQEVILRCVPISNHLYFYWYRQILGQKVEFLVSFYNNEISEKSEIFDDQFSVERPDGSNFTLKIRSTKLEDSAMYFCASEAKNIQYFGAGTRLSVL.

This sequence joins TRBV19 and TRBJ2-6, with 8 bases aligning to TRBD1. V lost 5 bases, J lost 2 bases, and 8 bases stayed unmatched. This CDR3 comprises 17 residues. Germline CDR1 and CDR2: LNHDA and SQIVND (reference sequence). The CDR3, as DNA: TGTGCCAGTAGTGTTCAGGGGGCCCGAACTGGGGCCAACGTCCTGACTTTC. Its protein is CASSVQGARTGANVLTF.

A few counts support this clone. J is TRBJ1-1 and V is TRBV27; no clear D. The V gene lost 7 bases and the J gene lost 9 bases, with 24 bases spanning the gap. From germline, CDR1 is MNHEY and CDR2 SMNVEV (reference sequence). The CDR3 length is 15 residues. This CDR3 is CASKFLQPTRAQAFF. The CDR3 DNA sequence: TGTGCCAGCAAATTTCTCCAACCAACAAGGGCCCAAGCTTTCTTT.

There are a few counts of this clone. The gene calls are TRBV2 and TRBJ2-7; D may be TRBD2 (5 bases). The CDR3 spans 13 residues. The germline V gene has CDR1 SNHLY and CDR2 FYNNEI. Trimming shortened V by 2 bases and J by 1 base, and 6 bases separated the two germline ends. The CDR3 region is CASSERESYEQYF. The DNA for the CDR3 is TGTGCCAGCAGTGAAAGGGAGTCCTACGAGCAGTACTTC.

Only a few counts were recorded for this clone. CDR3 in DNA: TGTGCCAGCAGCCTAAGACTAGCGGGGGAGTTAGGGCAGTTCTTC. Protein product: CASSLRLAGELGQFF. The J gene is TRBJ2-1, the V gene TRBV7-8, with 12 bases that match TRBD2. Trimming at V came to 5 bases and at J to 12 bases, leaving 11 bases not matched to a gene. This CDR3 has 15 amino acids. Germline CDR1 SGHVS, CDR2 FQNEAQ.

V usage is TRBV29-1 and J usage is TRBJ2-7; the match to TRBD1 covers 10 bases. This CDR3 comprises 14 residues. J lost 1 base, V lost 5 bases, and 5 bases had no gene match. The germline gives CDR1 SQVTM, CDR2 ANQGSEA. The DNA of the CDR3 is TGCAGCGTTTCACCGGGACAGGGGTCCTACGAGCAGTACTTC. Translated, it gives CSVSPGQGSYEQYF.

In its sample, this clone was seen a few times. The chain recombines TRBV14 with TRBJ1-5; D not certain. The V and J ends lost 0 bases and 6 bases respectively, with 6 bases between them. There are 13 residues in the CDR3. The germline V gene encodes CDR1 SGHDN and CDR2 FVKESK. In nucleotides, the CDR3 is TGTGCCAGCAGCCAAGATTGGGGTCAGCCCCAGCATTTT. Translated: CASSQDWGQPQHF.

This clone turned up a few times. The rearrangement links TRBV7-2 to TRBJ1-1; 9 bases map to TRBD1. V gave up 7 bases and J gave up 2 bases; unmatched junction bases: 8. CDR3 length: 15 amino acids. Germline loops: CDR1 SGHTA, CDR2 FQGNSA. The CDR3 coding sequence is TGTGCCAGCAAGGGACAGGGCCAGAGAAACACTGAAGCTTTCTTT. This encodes CASKGQGQRNTEAFF.

The chain combines TRBV5-1 with TRBJ2-3; TRBD2 matches at 13 bases. Germline lookup yields CDR1 SGHRS and CDR2 YFSETQ. J was trimmed by 4 bases and V by 2 bases; bases with no gene match: 4. This CDR3 region has 16 residues. The CDR3 sequence is CASSLRTSGGSDTQYF. The CDR3 nucleotides are TGCGCCAGCAGCTTACGGACTAGCGGGGGTTCAGATACGCAGTATTTT. Full variable domain (remainder filled in from reference TRBV5-1 and TRBJ2-3): KAGVTQTPRYLIKTRGQQVTLSCSPISGHRSVSWYQQTPGQGLQFLFEYFSETQRNKGNFPGRFSGRQFSNSRSEMNVSTLELGDSALYLCASSLRTSGGSDTQYFGPGTRLTVL.

The genes are TRBV30 and TRBJ1-2, with D possibly matching TRBD1 (6 bases). CDR1 is GTSNPN and CDR2 is SVGIG in the germline V gene (reference sequence). This CDR3 comprises 12 residues. V lost 3 bases and J 7 bases, leaving 12 bases between the germline ends. CDR3 in DNA: TGTGCCTGGAGCGTTTCACAGGGTGGCTACACCTTC. Its translation: CAWSVSQGGYTF. Supplemented by reference TRBV30 and TRBJ1-2, the full variable domain reads SQTIHQWPATLVQPVGSPLSLECTVEGTSNPNLYWYRQAAGRGLQLLFYSVGIGQISSEVPQNLSASRPQDRQFILSSKKLLLSDSGFYLCAWSVSQGGYTFGSGTRLTVV.

The V gene is TRBV5-4, the J gene TRBJ2-7; D is undetermined. The CDR3 runs to 14 residues. Germline lookup yields CDR1 SGHNT and CDR2 YYREEE (reference sequence). V was pared by 1 base and J by 3 bases, with 11 bases between. The DNA for the CDR3 is TGTGCCAGCAGCTTGCGGGTAGGAGACTACGAGCAGTACTTC. This codes for CASSLRVGDYEQYF.

This chain uses TRBV29-1 with TRBJ2-1, with a possible D match to TRBD2 (5 bases). This CDR3 region has 16 residues. V was trimmed by 6 bases and J by 5 bases, leaving 23 bases between them. The germline CDR1 and CDR2 sequences are SQVTM and ANQGSEA. The CDR3: CSVEPGRRIVNNEQFF. CDR3 DNA: TGCAGCGTCGAACCCGGACGGAGGATTGTAAACAATGAGCAGTTCTTC.

J is TRBJ2-1 and V is TRBV7-2; 7 bases match TRBD2. The trim removed 5 bases at V and 7 bases at J, leaving 8 bases unmatched. The CDR3 length is 14 residues. Germline CDR1 SGHTA, CDR2 FQGNSA. CDR3 amino acids: CASSPLKGGNEQFF. The CDR3, as DNA: TGTGCCAGCAGCCCCTTGAAGGGAGGGAATGAGCAGTTCTTC.

V usage is TRBV5-1 and J usage is TRBJ2-7; possible D gene TRBD2, 5 bases. This CDR3 has 16 amino acids. V lost 7 bases and J lost 7, with 27 bases in between. The V gene's germline CDR1 is SGHRS and CDR2 YFSETQ. The CDR3, as DNA: TGCGCCAGCCACTCCGGATTGGAACCCGAACGGGAAGAGCAGTACTTC. It is translated as CASHSGLEPEREEQYF.

The V and J genes are TRBV7-8 and TRBJ2-7; D is possibly TRBD1 (6 bases). The V gene lost 5 bases and the J gene lost 6 bases, with 11 bases spanning the gap. The CDR3 covers 12 residues. Germline CDR1 and CDR2: SGHVS and FQNEAQ. CDR3 loop: CASSHSRGEQYF. The CDR3 DNA reads TGTGCCAGCAGCCATTCCAGGGGCGAGCAGTACTTC.